This is a list of T cell receptor beta chains from one sample in a study of blood T cell repertoires in COVID-19. Generated by immunoSEQ multiplex PCR, the TCRdb table keeps only in-frame clones and is missing some. The sample has some 180,000 clones, about 88% seen once. The source material was peripheral blood. The receptors originated from a woman older than 75 with COVID-19, enrolled during active disease. CDR3s include the opening cysteine and the closing phenylalanine or tryptophan. Clone size appears in some rows only: once, few, many, or a class for an expanded clone.

>TRBV19|-|TRBJ2-1
CASSPRTSGTYNEQFF
>TRBV29-1|-|TRBJ2-7
CSVVPAGSYEQYF
>TRBV5-6|-|TRBJ2-1
CASRDFKYNEQFF
>TRBV28|-|TRBJ2-7
CASSLPGTGGGEQYF
>TRBV19|-|TRBJ2-2
CASRRQGHTGELFF
>TRBV6-2/TRBV6-3|-|TRBJ2-7
CASSSPGTSGRRYEQYF
>TRBV5-1|-|TRBJ2-2
CASSLEDRAGGPPGELFF
>TRBV28|-|TRBJ2-7
CASRSQGNEQYF
>TRBV24-1|-|TRBJ2-2
CATGTGGTGELFF
>TRBV4-2|-|TRBJ1-2
CASSQGGGLYGYTF
>TRBV6-6|-|TRBJ1-5
CASREYRGNQPQHF
>TRBV6-5|-|TRBJ2-3
CASSRDTPDTQYF
>TRBV24-1|once|TRBJ2-3
CATSDPTSLGTDTQYF
>TRBV6-5|once|TRBJ1-5
CASSPGTGGNQPQHF
>TRBV7-9|-|TRBJ2-3
CASSPGTGNTDTQYF
>TRBV6-6|few|TRBJ2-7
CASSYSYWAGEQYF
>TRBV27|-|TRBJ1-1
CASTSRVNPSSEAFF
>TRBV28|once|TRBJ2-7
CASNPAIGTGNLEQYF
>TRBV11-2|-|TRBJ2-5
CASSQLEGSGSETQYF
>TRBV4-1|-|TRBJ1-5
CASSQPGQRVTQHF
>TRBV7-8|-|TRBJ1-2
CASSLVDGGYGYTF
>TRBV7-9|-|TRBJ2-5
CASSLAGPETQYF
>TRBV7-8|-|TRBJ2-2
CASSLVAGGPANTGELFF
>TRBV19|-|TRBJ1-6
CASSTPGQGRNSPLHF
>TRBV5-4|once|TRBJ2-1
CASSSKLAGGGDEQFF
>TRBV28|-|TRBJ1-1
CASSSPRGLNTEAFF
>TRBV19|-|TRBJ1-4
CASRPMAFGANEKLFF
>TRBV7-2|-|TRBJ1-5
CASSLGSRVGQPQHF
>TRBV27|-|TRBJ2-7
CASSPTGGLVRQYF
>TRBV5-1|-|TRBJ2-3
CASSPSGRSDTQYF
>TRBV5-1|-|TRBJ2-1
CASSSIGTSGRYEQFF
>TRBV2|-|TRBJ1-5
CASTGDGDQPQHF
>TRBV19|-|TRBJ2-7
CASSITGTGVYEQYF
>TRBV3-1/TRBV3-2|-|TRBJ1-1
CASGLITGTEAFF
>TRBV11-3|-|TRBJ2-2
CASSLGPLAGDTGELFF
>TRBV7-9|-|TRBJ1-2
CASSLGQGNGYTF
>TRBV21-1|once|TRBJ2-1
CASSKDLRALSSGSAYNEQFF
>TRBV7-9|-|TRBJ2-7
CASSGTVPRSSYEQYF
>TRBV5-1|-|TRBJ2-7
CASSLWGGGSSSSYEQYF
>TRBV5-1|-|TRBJ1-4
CASSLDLREKLFF
>TRBV19|-|TRBJ1-5
CASSIVGGTNQPQHF
>TRBV5-1|-|TRBJ2-7
CASSALAGSSYEQYF
>TRBV27|few|TRBJ1-1
CASISEKGEAFF
>TRBV7-2|-|TRBJ1-2
CASSRDRGTPNYGYTF
>TRBV19|-|TRBJ2-2
CASNGGSLTGELFF
>TRBV27|-|TRBJ1-1
CASRRPGQGSNTEAFF
>TRBV10-3|-|TRBJ1-2
CATSPNYGYTF
>TRBV11-2|-|TRBJ2-7
CASSRGLAGSYEQYF
>TRBV5-1|-|TRBJ2-7
CASSPDRGEQYF
>TRBV19|-|TRBJ1-2
CASSITGQPIYTF
>TRBV28|once|TRBJ1-2
CASSPSGGHGYTF
>TRBV3-1/TRBV3-2|few|TRBJ1-2
CASSQELRDRGQGYTF
>TRBV2|-|TRBJ1-4
CASRQFNEKLFF
>TRBV6-2/TRBV6-3|once|TRBJ2-4
CASSNSRRDFF
>TRBV4-2|once|TRBJ2-2
CASSQEKLLGELFF
>TRBV5-1|-|TRBJ2-2
CASSLYGRSNTGELFF
>TRBV28|-|TRBJ2-5
CASSEGVGVETQYF
>TRBV28|-|TRBJ1-1
CASSFPGNTEAFF